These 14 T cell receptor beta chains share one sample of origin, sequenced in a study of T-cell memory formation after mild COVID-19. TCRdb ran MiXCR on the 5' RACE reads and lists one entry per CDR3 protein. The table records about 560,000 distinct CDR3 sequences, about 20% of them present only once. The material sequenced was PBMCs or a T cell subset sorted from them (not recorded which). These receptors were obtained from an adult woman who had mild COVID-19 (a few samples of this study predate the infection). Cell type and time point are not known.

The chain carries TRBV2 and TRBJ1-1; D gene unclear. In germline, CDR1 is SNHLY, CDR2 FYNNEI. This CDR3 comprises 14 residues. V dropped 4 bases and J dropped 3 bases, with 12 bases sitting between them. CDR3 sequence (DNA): TGTGCCAGCAGTGTGGGCTGGTGGGACACTGAAGCTTTCTTT. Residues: CASSVGWWDTEAFF.

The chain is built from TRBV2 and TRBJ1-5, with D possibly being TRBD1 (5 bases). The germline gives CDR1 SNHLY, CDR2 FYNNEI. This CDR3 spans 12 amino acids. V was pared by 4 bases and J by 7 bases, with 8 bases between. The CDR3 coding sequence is TGTGCCAGCAGTGGGACAAACCAGCCCCAGCATTTT. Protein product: CASSGTNQPQHF.

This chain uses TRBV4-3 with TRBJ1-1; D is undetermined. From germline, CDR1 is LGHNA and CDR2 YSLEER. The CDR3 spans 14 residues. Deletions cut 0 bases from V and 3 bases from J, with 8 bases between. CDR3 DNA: TGCGCCAGCAGCCAAGATGTGGGAGACACTGAAGCTTTCTTT. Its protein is CASSQDVGDTEAFF.

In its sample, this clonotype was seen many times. The CDR3 is CASSQRGGEQYF. CDR3 DNA sequence: TGTGCCAGCAGCCAGAGAGGAGGCGAGCAGTACTTC. The chain uses TRBV7-9 and TRBJ2-7; the D gene is possibly TRBD2 (5 bases). Looked up from germline, CDR1 is SEHNR and CDR2 is FQNEAQ (reference sequence). Trimming pared 5 bases from V and 6 bases from J, leaving 11 bases between. The CDR3 is 12 amino acids.

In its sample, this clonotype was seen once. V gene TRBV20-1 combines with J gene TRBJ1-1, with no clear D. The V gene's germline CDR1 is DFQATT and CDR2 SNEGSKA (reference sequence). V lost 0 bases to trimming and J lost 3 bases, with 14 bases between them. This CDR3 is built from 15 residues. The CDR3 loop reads CSARELQRRDTEAFF. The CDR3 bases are TGCAGTGCTAGAGAACTACAGAGGAGGGACACTGAAGCTTTCTTT.

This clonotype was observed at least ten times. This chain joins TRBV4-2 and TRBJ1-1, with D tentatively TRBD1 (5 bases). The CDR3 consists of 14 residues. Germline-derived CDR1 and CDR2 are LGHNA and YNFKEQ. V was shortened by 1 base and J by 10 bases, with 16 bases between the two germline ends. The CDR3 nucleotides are TGTGCCAGCAGCCAAGTCGGATCTGGAGACAGAGCTTTCTTT. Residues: CASSQVGSGDRAFF.

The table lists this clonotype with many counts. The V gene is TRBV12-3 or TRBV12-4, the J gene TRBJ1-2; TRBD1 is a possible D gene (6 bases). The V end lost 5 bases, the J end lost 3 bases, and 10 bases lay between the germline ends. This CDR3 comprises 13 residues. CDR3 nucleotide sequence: TGTGCCAGCAGTCGAGGGGGTTACTATGGCTACACCTTC. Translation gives CASSRGGYYGYTF.

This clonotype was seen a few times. The CDR3 region has the DNA TGTGCCAGTAGGTTGACGGTTAGCAATCAGCCCCAGCATTTT. This translates into CASRLTVSNQPQHF. The genes are TRBV19 and TRBJ1-5; D call uncertain. Trimming left V 6 bases short and J 0 bases short, with 9 bases between. Germline V gives CDR1 LNHDA, CDR2 SQIVND (reference sequence). The CDR3 has 14 amino acids.

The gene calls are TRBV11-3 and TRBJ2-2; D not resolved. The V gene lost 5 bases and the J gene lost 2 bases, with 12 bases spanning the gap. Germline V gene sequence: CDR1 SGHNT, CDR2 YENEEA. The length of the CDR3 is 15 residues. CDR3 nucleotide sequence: TGTGCCAGCAGCCCCCTCCGTGGCAACACCGGGGAGCTGTTTTTT. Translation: CASSPLRGNTGELFF.

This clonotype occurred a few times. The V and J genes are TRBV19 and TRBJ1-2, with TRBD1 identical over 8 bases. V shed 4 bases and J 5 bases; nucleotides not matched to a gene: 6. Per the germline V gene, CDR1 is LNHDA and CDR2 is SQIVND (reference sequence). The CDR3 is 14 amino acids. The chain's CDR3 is CASSTSGGVYGYTF. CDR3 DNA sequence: TGTGCCAGTAGTACCTCAGGGGGCGTATATGGCTACACCTTC.

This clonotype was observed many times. Written as DNA, the CDR3 is TGTGCCAGCAGCTACCAGCTAGCGGGGGGACAGACCCAGTACTTC. As protein: CASSYQLAGGQTQYF. The rearrangement joins TRBV7-6 to TRBJ2-5, with TRBD2 identical over 11 bases. CDR1 SGHVS and CDR2 FNYEAQ come from the germline V gene. The CDR3 runs to 15 residues. V shed 4 bases and J 6 bases; nucleotides not matched to a gene: 7.

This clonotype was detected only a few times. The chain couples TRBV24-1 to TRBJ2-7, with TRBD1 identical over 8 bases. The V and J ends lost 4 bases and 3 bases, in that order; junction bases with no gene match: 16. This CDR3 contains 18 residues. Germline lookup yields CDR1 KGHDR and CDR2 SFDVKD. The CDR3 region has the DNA TGTGCCACCAGTGACACTGGGGGGCGGACAGGGAGGATCTACGAGCAGTACTTC. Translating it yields CATSDTGGRTGRIYEQYF.

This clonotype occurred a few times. CDR3: CASSQARTANTGELFF. In nucleotides, the CDR3 is TGTGCCAGCAGCCAGGCTCGGACAGCGAACACCGGGGAGCTGTTTTTT. The chain uses TRBV3-1 and TRBJ2-2, with a possible D match to TRBD1 (6 bases). From germline, CDR1 is LGHDT and CDR2 YNNKEL (reference sequence). The germline V and J ends were trimmed by 3 bases and 0 bases, with 11 bases remaining between them. The CDR3 runs 16 residues. Full variable domain (outside the CDR3, taken from reference TRBV3-1 and TRBJ2-2): DTAVSQTPKYLVTQMGNDKSIKCEQNLGHDTMYWYKQDSKKFLKIMFSYNNKELIINETVPNRFSPKSPDKAHLNLHINSLELGDSAVYFCASSQARTANTGELFFGEGSRLTVL.

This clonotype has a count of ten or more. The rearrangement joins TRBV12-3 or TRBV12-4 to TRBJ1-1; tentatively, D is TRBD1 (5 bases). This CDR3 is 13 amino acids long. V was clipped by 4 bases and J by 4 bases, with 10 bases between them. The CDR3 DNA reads TGTGCCAGCAGTTATTCGGGGGGCACTGAAGCTTTCTTT. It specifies CASSYSGGTEAFF.